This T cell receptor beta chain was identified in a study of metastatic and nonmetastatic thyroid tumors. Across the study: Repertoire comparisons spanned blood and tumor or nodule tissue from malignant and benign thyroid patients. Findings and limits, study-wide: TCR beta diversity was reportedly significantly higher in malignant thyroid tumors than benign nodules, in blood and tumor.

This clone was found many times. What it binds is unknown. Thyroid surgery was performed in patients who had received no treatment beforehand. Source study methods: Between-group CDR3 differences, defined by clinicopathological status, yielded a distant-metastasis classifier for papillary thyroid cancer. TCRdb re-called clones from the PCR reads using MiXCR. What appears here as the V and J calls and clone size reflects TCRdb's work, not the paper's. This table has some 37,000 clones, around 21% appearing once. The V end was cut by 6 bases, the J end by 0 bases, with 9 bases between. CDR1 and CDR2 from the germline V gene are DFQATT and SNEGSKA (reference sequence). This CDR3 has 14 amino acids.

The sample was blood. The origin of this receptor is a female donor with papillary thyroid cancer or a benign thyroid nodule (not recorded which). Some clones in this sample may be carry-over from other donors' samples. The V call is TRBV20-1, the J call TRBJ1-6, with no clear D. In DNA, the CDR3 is TGCAGTGCCTTTGGGAGCTCCTATAATTCACCCCTCCACTTT. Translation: CSAFGSSYNSPLHF.